This entry concerns a single TCR beta chain. Its antigen has not been determined. Base qualities are missing; no much larger clone stands one base away. The trim is 6 bases for V and 2 bases for J, with a gap of 16 bases between the germline ends. Reading from cysteine to phenylalanine, the CDR3 counts 15 amino acids. Only the CDR3 part of the read is kept: 45 bases, read in frame from the first base. CDR1 is given as MNHEY and CDR2 as SVGAGI, both from the germline V gene. This specimen comes from a study of OX40 agonist ivuxolimab in advanced cancers. A note on the overall study: The costimulatory receptor OX40 (CD134) was targeted by ivuxolimab, a fully human IgG2 agonistic monoclonal antibody. The monotherapy dose-escalation portion (N of about 52 patients) of the phase I ivuxolimab trial is reported in the paper. Of the roughly 52 dose-escalation patients, hepatocellular carcinoma was present in about 20, melanoma in roughly 15, renal cell carcinoma in 9 and head and neck cancer in 9. In the dose-escalation cohort, over 65% of patients were male, and the mean age was approximately 60 years, with a range of 23 to 79. Partial responses occurred in three dose-escalation patients, of whom one had hepatocellular carcinoma and two had cutaneous melanoma. Prior anti-PD-1, anti-PD-L1 or anti-CTLA-4 therapy was permitted, and about two fifths of dose-escalation patients had received checkpoint inhibitors. Peripheral TCRbeta sequencing aimed to test whether ivuxolimab altered TCR sequence diversity and caused clonal T-cell expansion. Intravenous ivuxolimab was administered to patients every 2 weeks at six dose levels: 0.01, 0.1, 0.3, 1.5, 3 and 10 mg/kg. The paper as a whole reports these results and caveats: In the 0.1-3.0 mg/kg groups, partial responders were among the patients with the lowest normalized peripheral clonal expansion, particularly in CD8+ T cells. Antigen specificity was not determined for the clonally expanded peripheral T cells. At doses of 0.1 to 3.0 mg/kg, clonal expansion of both CD4+ and CD8+ T cells in blood was seen between baseline and week 6. After ivuxolimab, more expanded clones were found on average in CD8+ T cells than in CD4+ T cells. Low levels of normalized T-cell clonal expansion were also shown by some nonresponding patients.

Patients with autoimmune disease history or receiving systemic immunosuppression were excluded from the trial. Peripheral blood for TCR sequencing was collected from all dose cohorts at baseline, on cycle 4 day 1, and on cycle 7 day 1. Samples were obtained from an open-label, multicenter, first-in-human phase I dose-escalation trial of ivuxolimab. Adults with locally advanced or metastatic melanoma, renal cell carcinoma, hepatocellular carcinoma or head and neck squamous cell carcinoma were enrolled in the trial. CD4+ and CD8+ T cells were sorted separately from peripheral blood before TCR sequencing. To sequence the TCRbeta CDR3 region, genomic DNA was isolated from the sorted cells. The immunoSEQ Assay was used for sequencing of TCRbeta CDR3 regions. Entries here come from immuneACCESS through TCRdb and include only in-frame sequences with V and J called. Some clones fail to appear in such tables; in the studies checked, an unresolved V gene covers under half of the shortfall, and the cause of the remainder is unknown. In this sample the table shows 90,000 to 120,000 clones, approximately 89% of which occur a single time. The ten biggest clones cover approximately 0.69% of the sample.

The sequences come from CD4+ or CD8+ T cells sorted from blood, collected in a trial of the OX40 agonist ivuxolimab. This receptor was identified in an adult with an advanced solid tumor such as melanoma, head and neck, liver or kidney cancer. The receptor chain draws on TRBV6-5 and TRBJ1-2; the D gene assignment is ambiguous. The DNA reads TGTGCCAGCAGAGGAAACGGCCAGACAAACTATGGCTACACCTTC. Its translation reads: CASRGNGQTNYGYTF.